The 28 T cell receptor beta chains given below trace back to one sample, sequenced in a study of blood T cells in healthy people across ages. Then a second PCR, running roughly 7 to 11 cycles, was carried out with a sample-barcoded 5' primer and a J-beta primer mix. TCRdb called the 5' RACE reads again in MiXCR, with one record for every CDR3 protein. The data show approximately 680,000 distinct CDR3 sequences, approximately 29% seen once. Specimen: blood. Receptors were obtained from a woman over 75 in good health.

To note about this clonotype: A much larger clone is a single base away; this may be a read error. This chain connects TRBV2 to TRBJ1-6, with 8 bases fitting TRBD1. This CDR3 comprises 12 residues. CDR1 and CDR2 (germline): SNHLY, FYNNEI. CDR3 bases: TGTGCCAGGGGACAGGATAATTCACCCCGCCACTTT. This encodes CARGQDNSPRHF.

On this clonotype itself: Just one base apart from a much larger clone, this may be a read error. V and J are TRBV5-1 and TRBJ2-1, with 13 bases fitting TRBD2. This CDR3 region has 17 residues. Trimming took 3 bases from V and 5 from J; bases not matched to a gene: 8. Germline lookup yields CDR1 SGHRS and CDR2 YFSETQ. CDR3 in amino acids: CASSSELAGGLDNEQFF. The CDR3 DNA reads as TGCGCCAGCAGCTCGGAACTAGCGGGGGGGCTTGACAATGAGCAGTTCTTC.

In the case of this clonotype: This may come from a read error, since a much larger clone is one base off. The chain joins TRBV25-1 to TRBJ2-1; 7 bases map to TRBD1. Looked up from germline, CDR1 is MGHDK and CDR2 is SYGVNS. The CDR3 is 15 amino acids. The CDR3 region is CASSNPGQSNNEQSF. DNA of the CDR3: TGTGCCAGCAGTAACCCGGGACAGAGCAACAATGAGCAGTCCTTC.

The sample holds many counts of this clonotype. The CDR3 region is CASSYRTLTGELFF. In DNA, the CDR3 is TGTGCCAGCAGCTACCGGACACTCACCGGGGAGCTGTTTTTT. The chain uses TRBV11-1 and TRBJ2-2, with D maybe TRBD1 (5 bases). The CDR3 is 14 amino acids. From germline, CDR1 is SGHAT and CDR2 FQDESV (reference sequence). The ends were cut back, 4 bases at V and 4 bases at J, with 10 bases in the middle.

The rearrangement uses TRBV20-1 and TRBJ2-2, with no clear D. Looked up from germline, CDR1 is DFQATT and CDR2 is SNEGSKA (reference sequence). V lost 2 bases to trimming and J lost 3 bases, with 10 bases between them. The CDR3 contains 14 residues. CDR3 DNA: TGCAGTGCTAGATGGCGGAAAGACACCGGGGAGCTGTTTTTT. Translating it yields CSARWRKDTGELFF.

This clonotype was detected many times. The chain carries TRBV2 and TRBJ2-7; the D gene is possibly TRBD2 (5 bases). There are 13 residues in the CDR3. V gave up 6 bases and J gave up 2 bases, with 11 bases separating them. Per germline, CDR1 SNHLY and CDR2 FYNNEI. The CDR3 DNA is TGTGCCAGCAGACTAGAGGAAACCTACGAGCAGTACTTC. Translated, it gives CASRLEETYEQYF.

This clonotype occurred many times. The J gene is TRBJ2-1, the V gene TRBV9, with D unclear. The CDR3 totals 12 residues. Trimming pared 5 bases from V and 8 bases from J, leaving 11 bases between. The germline V gene has CDR1 SGDLS and CDR2 YYNGEE. The CDR3 here is CASSRPGDEQFF. The CDR3 bases are TGTGCCAGCAGTCGACCCGGAGATGAGCAGTTCTTC.

This rearrangement joins TRBV10-3 to TRBJ1-6; D is unclear. The CDR3 is 17 amino acids. Germline lookup yields CDR1 ENHRY and CDR2 SYGVKD. The V gene lost 0 bases and the J gene lost 0 bases, with 9 bases spanning the gap. The CDR3 sequence is CAISESGRSSYNSPLHF. The DNA of the CDR3 is TGTGCCATCAGTGAGTCAGGGCGGAGCTCCTATAATTCACCCCTCCACTTT.

This clonotype was recorded a few times. The V and J genes are TRBV19 and TRBJ1-1, with 8 positions matching TRBD1. J lost 3 bases, V lost 7 bases, and 10 bases had no gene match. The CDR3 runs to 15 residues. CDR1 and CDR2 from the germline V gene are LNHDA and SQIVND (reference sequence). The CDR3 DNA sequence: TGTGCCAGTATGGCCAGGGGGCTCGGGGACACTGAAGCTTTCTTT. Translation gives CASMARGLGDTEAFF.

The V and J genes are TRBV5-1 and TRBJ1-1, with D possibly matching TRBD1 (6 bases). There are 13 residues in the CDR3. Germline V lookup: CDR1 SGHRS, CDR2 YFSETQ. The germline V and J ends were trimmed by 1 base and 7 bases, with 11 bases remaining between them. The CDR3 here is CASSLNRGGEAFF. The CDR3 bases are TGCGCCAGCAGCTTGAACAGAGGGGGTGAAGCTTTCTTT.

The chain joins TRBV12-3 or TRBV12-4 to TRBJ2-2; tentatively, D is TRBD1 or TRBD2 (6 bases each). V lost 2 bases and J lost 3, with 7 bases in between. This CDR3 comprises 14 residues. The CDR3 reads CASSLRGDTGELFF. As DNA, the CDR3 is TGTGCCAGCAGTTTAAGGGGGGACACCGGGGAGCTGTTTTTT.

In its sample, this clonotype was seen a few times. The chain links TRBV4-1 to TRBJ2-1; no clear D gene. V lost 3 bases and J 3 bases, leaving 12 bases between the germline ends. The CDR3 is 15 amino acids. Germline CDR1 MGHRA, CDR2 YSYEKL. The CDR3 bases are TGCGCCAGCAGCCAGTCTGTGGCCGACTACAATGAGCAGTTCTTC. Translation gives CASSQSVADYNEQFF.

Details on this clonotype: This clone may be a read error of a much larger clone one base away. The chain carries TRBV6-5 and TRBJ2-5; maybe TRBD1 (7 bases). Germline CDR1 reads MNHEY; CDR2 reads SVGAGI. There are 15 residues in the CDR3. For the CDR3, the DNA is TGTGCCGGCAGTTCAGGGGGGAGTGGTCAAGAGACCCAGTACTTC. Its translation is CAGSSGGSGQETQYF.

This clonotype was seen only once. A read error may explain this, as a much larger clone is one base away. The V gene is TRBV20-1, the J gene TRBJ1-1; D gene ambiguous. Trimming shortened V by 6 bases and J by 0 bases, and 20 bases separated the two germline ends. The germline CDR1 and CDR2 sequences are DFQATT and SNEGSKA (reference sequence). This CDR3 has 16 residues. In DNA form, the CDR3 reads TGCAGTGCCCTGCGGCGGCATGGGCCAATGAACACTGAAGCTTTCTTT. The encoded protein is CSALRRHGPMNTEAFF.

The gene calls are TRBV7-3 and TRBJ2-1, with 7 bases lining up with TRBD2. This CDR3 region has 16 residues. Trimming at V came to 5 bases and at J to 4 bases, leaving 11 bases not matched to a gene. CDR1 SGHTA and CDR2 FQGTGA come from the germline V gene. CDR3 amino acids: CASSRRGGYDYNEQFF. The CDR3 region has the DNA TGTGCCAGCAGCCGGAGGGGAGGGTATGATTACAATGAGCAGTTCTTC.

This clonotype was counted many times. The CDR3 loop reads CSAAGDSYYEQYF. The DNA for the CDR3 is TGCAGTGCTGCCGGAGACAGCTACTACGAGCAGTACTTC. The chain uses TRBV20-1 and TRBJ2-7, with D perhaps TRBD1 (5 bases). CDR1 and CDR2 (germline): DFQATT, SNEGSKA (reference sequence). V lost 5 bases and J lost 3, with 14 bases in between. The CDR3 is 13 amino acids.

To note about this clonotype: A single base separates this from a much larger clone, so it may be a read error. J is TRBJ2-4 and V is TRBV20-1, with D possibly matching TRBD2 (6 bases). Germline V gene lookup returns CDR1 DFQATT and CDR2 SNEGSKA (reference sequence). The CDR3 covers 11 residues. Trimming pared 5 bases from V and 13 bases from J, leaving 15 bases between. DNA for the CDR3: TGCAGTGCTTCGCGGGGCTACGGGCAGTACTTC. Protein sequence: CSASRGYGQYF.

This clonotype was seen only a few times. A much larger clonotype is one base distant, so this may be a read error. This chain uses TRBV3-1 with TRBJ2-3; possibly TRBD2 for D (6 bases). There are 17 residues in the CDR3. Looked up from germline, CDR1 is LGHDT and CDR2 is YNNKEL (reference sequence). The CDR3 loop reads CASSQEGRFGSTDAQYF. CDR3 DNA sequence: TGTGCCAGCAGCCAAGAGGGGAGGTTTGGGAGCACAGATGCGCAGTATTTT.

On this clonotype: The CDR3 ends on some other residue instead of the conserved phenylalanine or tryptophan, so this is likely a read error. J is TRBJ2-5 and V is TRBV20-1, with 9 bases identical to TRBD1. The V and J ends lost 5 bases and 5 bases, in that order; junction bases with no gene match: 12. Germline assignment: CDR1 DFQATT and CDR2 SNEGSKA (reference sequence). The CDR3 sequence is 15 residues long. In nucleotides, the CDR3 is TGCAGTGCTCGAGTTGAACAGGGGGCCTCGGAGACCCAGTACTTA. It is translated as CSARVEQGASETQYL.

About this clonotype itself: The limits of the CDR3 on the DNA are not certain, so only TCRdb's listed CDR3 is given. The gene calls are TRBV7-2 and TRBJ2-1; the table's D call, TRBD1, has no DNA check behind it. The CDR3 spans 12 amino acids, including both terminal residues. In germline, CDR1 is SGHTA, CDR2 FQGNSA. This CDR3 reads CASSFGQGALFF.

Concerning this clonotype: A read error is possible here, since a much larger clone lies one base away. The J gene is TRBJ2-7, the V gene TRBV15, with D perhaps TRBD1 or TRBD2 (6 bases each). Germline V CDR1 and CDR2: LNHNV, YYDKDF (reference sequence). Trimming pared 1 base from V and 7 bases from J, leaving 14 bases between. The CDR3 is 14 residues long. CDR3 nucleotide sequence: TGTGCCACCAGCAGAGGGGGGGCTAACAATGAGCAGTACTTC. It yields the protein CATSRGGANNEQYF.

This clonotype was seen repeatedly, ten times or more. The chain joins TRBV7-2 to TRBJ2-7; D might be TRBD1 or TRBD2, each matching 6 bases. The CDR3 sequence is 13 residues long. CDR1 SGHTA and CDR2 FQGNSA come from the germline V gene. V lost 6 bases to trimming and J lost 3 bases, with 12 bases between them. The CDR3, as DNA: TGTGCCAGCAGTGGGGGGCAGATCTACGAGCAGTACTTC. Translation: CASSGGQIYEQYF.

The table lists this clonotype with a few counts. The chain uses TRBV20-1 and TRBJ2-4; D may correspond to TRBD1 or TRBD2 (5 bases each). The end of the DNA fits TRBJ2-7 better, so the J call may be wrong. CDR1 is DFQATT, CDR2 SNEGSKA, per germline (reference sequence). The CDR3 covers 14 residues. In DNA, the CDR3 is TGCAGTGCTAGATCAGCCGGGGCAACCTACGAGCAGTACTTC. Protein sequence: CSARSAGATYEQYF.

The chain has TRBV6-5 and TRBJ1-1; 9 bases are a match to TRBD1. The CDR3 runs 14 residues. Losses at the gene ends were 4 bases for V and 6 bases for J; bases not matched to a gene: 6. The V gene's germline CDR1 is MNHEY and CDR2 SVGAGI. CDR3 loop: CASSCLTGGAEAFF. In DNA form, the CDR3 reads TGTGCCAGCAGTTGCCTGACAGGGGGGGCTGAAGCTTTCTTT.

This clonotype was counted many times. At one end the junction does not follow the germline gene, possibly because of a read error. The rearrangement joins TRBV7-7 to TRBJ2-5, with D possibly called TRBD1 or TRBD2 (5 bases each). The CDR3 is 12 residues long. Per germline, CDR1 SSHAT and CDR2 FNYEAQ (reference sequence). Here the CDR3 reads CASSQWGETQYF. CDR3 DNA: TGTGCTAGCAGCCAATGGGGGGAGACCCAGTACTTC. Complete variable domain (other parts from reference TRBV7-7 and TRBJ2-5): GAGVSQSPRYKVTKRGQDVTLRCDPISSHATLYWYQQALGQGPEFLTYFNYEAQPDKSGLPSDRFSAERPEGSISTLTIQRTEQRDSAMYRCASSQWGETQYFGPGTRLLVL.

The chain employs TRBV9 and TRBJ2-2, with D unclear. V gave up 0 bases and J gave up 6 bases, with 9 bases separating them. CDR1 and CDR2 from the germline V gene are SGDLS and YYNGEE. The CDR3 has 14 residues. CDR3 sequence (DNA): TGTGCCAGCAGCGTAGCGGTAGAACCCGGGGAGCTGTTTTTT. Its protein product is CASSVAVEPGELFF.

This chain links TRBV9 with TRBJ2-2, with a tentative D call TRBD2 (7 bases). V was clipped by 4 bases and J by 6 bases, with 25 bases between them. The CDR3 spans 18 residues. Germline assignment: CDR1 SGDLS and CDR2 YYNGEE. The CDR3 DNA reads TGTGCCAGCAGCTCTGTAGGTGGGGGGGCGCAAGGATCCGGGGAGCTGTTTTTT. Protein sequence: CASSSVGGGAQGSGELFF.

The chain recombines TRBV4-1 with TRBJ1-1; possible D gene TRBD1, 5 bases. The CDR3 totals 16 residues. The germline V and J ends were trimmed by 0 bases and 0 bases, with 11 bases remaining between them. Germline V gives CDR1 MGHRA, CDR2 YSYEKL. CDR3 loop: CASSQDPGRMNTEAFF. CDR3 bases: TGCGCCAGCAGCCAAGATCCAGGGAGGATGAACACTGAAGCTTTCTTT.